What follows are 28 T cell receptor beta chains derived from one specimen sequenced in a study of T-cell reconstitution after alpha-beta-depleted transplantation in children. As it was prepared, the TCRbeta library received unique molecular identifiers. TCRdb recomputed calls from the PCR reads with MiXCR, one row per CDR3 protein. The table shows 210,000 or so distinct CDR3 sequences, with around 9.9% occurring only once. The source material was PBMCs, sampled before TCRalphabeta/CD19-depleted stem cell transplant. The receptors were gathered from a child under three years old with acute myeloid leukemia, due to receive a stem cell transplant.

Many counts were recorded for this clonotype. The J gene is TRBJ1-2, the V gene TRBV20-1, with D possibly TRBD1 on 6 matching bases. Germline V CDR1 and CDR2: DFQATT, SNEGSKA (reference sequence). CDR3 length: 13 amino acids. The V gene lost 1 base and the J gene lost 6 bases, with 12 bases spanning the gap. DNA for the CDR3: TGCAGTGCTAGAGTTGGGGGGCAGGATGGCTACACCTTC. Its translation is CSARVGGQDGYTF.

In this sample, this clonotype turned up many times. The J gene is TRBJ2-3, the V gene TRBV5-1; D call uncertain. Germline V gene data show CDR1 as SGHRS and CDR2 as YFSETQ. The CDR3 contains 14 residues. V shed 4 bases and J shed 4 bases, with 13 bases lying between them. DNA for the CDR3: TGCGCCAGCAGCCCAATGTGGGGTCCAGATACGCAGTATTTT. Protein: CASSPMWGPDTQYF. The variable domain in full, with the rest retrieved from reference TRBV5-1 and TRBJ2-3, is KAGVTQTPRYLIKTRGQQVTLSCSPISGHRSVSWYQQTPGQGLQFLFEYFSETQRNKGNFPGRFSGRQFSNSRSEMNVSTLELGDSALYLCASSPMWGPDTQYFGPGTRLTVL.

This clonotype was recorded many times. The CDR3 loop reads CSARGDLYNEQFF. The CDR3 region has the DNA TGCAGTGCTAGAGGCGATTTGTACAATGAGCAGTTCTTC. The chain recombines TRBV20-1 with TRBJ2-1; unclear D gene. Germline-derived CDR1 and CDR2 are DFQATT and SNEGSKA (reference sequence). The CDR3 is 13 residues long. With 1 base removed from V and 4 bases from J, the gap between germline ends came to 8 bases.

This clonotype came up many times. The rearrangement joins TRBV12-3 or TRBV12-4 to TRBJ1-2; possibly TRBD1 for D (6 bases). Trimming shortened V by 6 bases and J by 5 bases, and 25 bases separated the two germline ends. CDR3 length: 17 residues. The DNA of the CDR3 is TGTGCCAGCAGCCAGGGGATGAGCGGAGGGGTTGGGTATGGCTACACCTTC. Translation: CASSQGMSGGVGYGYTF.

The chain carries TRBV5-1 and TRBJ1-6; possibly TRBD1 for D (5 bases). Germline CDR1 SGHRS, CDR2 YFSETQ. There are 17 residues in the CDR3. The V end lost 1 base, the J end lost 7 bases, and 18 bases lay between the germline ends. As DNA, the CDR3 is TGCGCCAGCAGCTTGATTACCCAGGGACGGGGGAATTCACCCCTCCACTTT. Translation: CASSLITQGRGNSPLHF. The variable domain in full, completed from reference TRBV5-1 and TRBJ1-6, reads KAGVTQTPRYLIKTRGQQVTLSCSPISGHRSVSWYQQTPGQGLQFLFEYFSETQRNKGNFPGRFSGRQFSNSRSEMNVSTLELGDSALYLCASSLITQGRGNSPLHFGNGTRLTVT.

This clonotype has at least ten counts. The chain combines TRBV28 with TRBJ1-5; weak D call: TRBD1 (6 bases). Trimming stripped 7 bases from V and 5 bases from J, with 15 bases between. Germline V gives CDR1 MDHEN, CDR2 SYDVKM. This CDR3 is built from 14 residues. CDR3 protein: CASIWGGRYQPQHF. The CDR3 DNA reads TGTGCCAGCATTTGGGGGGGCAGGTATCAGCCCCAGCATTTT.

The sample holds many counts of this clonotype. The chain has TRBV7-6 and TRBJ1-5; D gene unclear. The CDR3 is 14 residues long. The germline V gene has CDR1 SGHVS and CDR2 FNYEAQ. Trimming removed 5 bases from V and 7 bases from J, with 15 bases in between. The CDR3 DNA sequence: TGTGCCAGCAGCCTCGGACCCGAAGGGCAGCCCCAGCATTTT. It translates to CASSLGPEGQPQHF. Together with reference TRBV7-6 and TRBJ1-5, the CDR3 gives the full variable domain: GAGVSQSPRYKVTKRGQDVALRCDPISGHVSLYWYRQALGQGPEFLTYFNYEAQQDKSGLPNDRFSAERPEGSISTLTIQRTEQRDSAMYRCASSLGPEGQPQHFGDGTRLSIL.

This clonotype came up many times. The chain employs TRBV7-9 and TRBJ1-5; TRBD1 is a possible D gene (5 bases). Germline V gene data show CDR1 as SEHNR and CDR2 as FQNEAQ (reference sequence). The germline V and J ends were trimmed by 4 bases and 6 bases, with 19 bases remaining between them. CDR3 size: 16 residues. The CDR3, as DNA: TGTGCCAGCAGCTCCCATGGCGCGGGGGTAGGTCAGCCCCAGCATTTT. Protein: CASSSHGAGVGQPQHF.

V gene TRBV30 combines with J gene TRBJ1-1; tentatively, D is TRBD1 (5 bases). This CDR3 is 13 amino acids long. Germline V gene data show CDR1 as GTSNPN and CDR2 as SVGIG (reference sequence). Between the trimmed V and J ends, which lost 3 bases and 4 bases, there was a span of 12 bases. The CDR3 DNA sequence: TGTGCCTGGAGACTGGGGCTTGGCACTGAAGCTTTCTTT. Residues: CAWRLGLGTEAFF.

This clonotype appeared many times. The chain uses TRBV6-2 or TRBV6-3 and TRBJ1-4; D gene uncertain. Trimming took off 4 bases at V and 0 bases at J, with 9 bases between the two ends. This CDR3 has 15 residues. The germline gives CDR1 MNHEY, CDR2 SVGEGT. The CDR3 coding sequence is TGTGCCAGCAGTTGGAGGGCAGCAACTAATGAAAAACTGTTTTTT. It translates to CASSWRAATNEKLFF.

In this sample, this clonotype turned up many times. This sequence joins TRBV5-1 and TRBJ2-7; TRBD2 matches 9 bases. Germline CDR1 SGHRS, CDR2 YFSETQ. The CDR3 covers 16 residues. Unmatched junction bases numbered 11, after V lost 1 base and J lost 6 bases. CDR3 protein: CASSLRLAGGLGEQYF. CDR3 sequence (DNA): TGCGCCAGCAGCTTGAGGTTGGCGGGGGGGCTAGGCGAGCAGTACTTC.

The V call is TRBV25-1, the J call TRBJ2-2, with D hard to call. V lost 4 bases and J lost 4, with 13 bases in between. This CDR3 comprises 15 residues. The germline gives CDR1 MGHDK, CDR2 SYGVNS. Here the CDR3 DNA reads TGTGCCAGCAGTGTTACAAATAAAGGCACCGGGGAGCTGTTTTTT. It is translated as CASSVTNKGTGELFF.

The sample holds many counts of this clonotype. The chain uses TRBV30 and TRBJ1-1; possibly TRBD1 for D (5 bases). The CDR3 loop spans 12 amino acids. The germline V and J ends were trimmed by 8 bases and 0 bases, with 10 bases remaining between them. Germline-derived CDR1 and CDR2 are GTSNPN and SVGIG (reference sequence). The CDR3, as DNA: TGTGCCGGGGGAGTTATGAACACTGAAGCTTTCTTT. Amino acids: CAGGVMNTEAFF. The full variable domain, completed using reference TRBV30 and TRBJ1-1, is SQTIHQWPATLVQPVGSPLSLECTVEGTSNPNLYWYRQAAGRGLQLLFYSVGIGQISSEVPQNLSASRPQDRQFILSSKKLLLSDSGFYLCAGGVMNTEAFFGQGTRLTVV.

The table lists this clonotype with many counts. The gene calls are TRBV18 and TRBJ2-2; weak D call: TRBD1 (5 bases). The germline gives CDR1 KGHSH, CDR2 LQKENI. The CDR3 has 15 amino acids. V was cut by 2 bases and J by 0 bases, with 7 bases left in between. The CDR3 nucleotides read TGTGCCAGCTCACCAGGGGCCCCGAACACCGGGGAGCTGTTTTTT. Translated: CASSPGAPNTGELFF.

This clonotype was recorded many times. The chain has TRBV29-1 and TRBJ1-2; D not certain. The CDR3 loop spans 18 amino acids. The V and J ends lost 0 bases and 0 bases respectively, with 20 bases between them. The germline V gene encodes CDR1 SQVTM and CDR2 ANQGSEA. The DNA for the CDR3 is TGCAGCGTTGAAGATGTCCTTAGAGGCACAGCCACTAACTATGGCTACACCTTC. Translating it yields CSVEDVLRGTATNYGYTF.

This clonotype was counted at least ten times. J is TRBJ2-4 and V is TRBV12-3 or TRBV12-4, with D perhaps assigned TRBD1 or TRBD2 (6 bases each). V lost 2 bases to trimming and J lost 11 bases, with 16 bases between them. This CDR3 contains 14 residues. The CDR3 DNA reads TGTGCCAGCAGTTTATGGCAGGGAAGGGGGGTTCAGTACTTC. This codes for CASSLWQGRGVQYF.

This clonotype was recorded many times. This sequence joins TRBV7-9 and TRBJ2-3, with D possibly matching TRBD1 (7 bases). The V end was cut by 5 bases, the J end by 5 bases, with 23 bases between. This CDR3 spans 17 amino acids. Germline CDR1 is SEHNR and CDR2 is FQNEAQ (reference sequence). CDR3 sequence reads: CASSKRGSGTAEDTQYF. In DNA, the CDR3 is TGTGCCAGCAGCAAACGGGGGTCCGGGACAGCTGAAGATACGCAGTATTTT. Together with reference TRBV7-9 and TRBJ2-3, the CDR3 gives the full variable domain: DTGVSQNPRHKITKRGQNVTFRCDPISEHNRLYWYRQTLGQGPEFLTYFQNEAQLEKSRLLSDRFSAERPKGSFSTLEIQRTEQGDSAMYLCASSKRGSGTAEDTQYFGPGTRLTVL.

Ten or more counts support this clonotype. This chain joins TRBV20-1 and TRBJ2-5; 10 nucleotides agree with TRBD2. The CDR3 is made up of 12 amino acids. V lost 5 bases, J lost 5 bases, and 2 bases stayed unmatched. Germline V gene sequence: CDR1 DFQATT, CDR2 SNEGSKA (reference sequence). Written as DNA, the CDR3 is TGCAGTGCTGTGGGACTAGCGGAGACCCAGTACTTC. Translated: CSAVGLAETQYF.

Ten or more counts support this clonotype. The rearrangement links TRBV12-3 or TRBV12-4 to TRBJ2-7, with TRBD1 identical over 7 bases. The V gene end was trimmed by 4 bases and the J gene end by 4 bases; junction bases not matched to a gene: 10. There are 15 residues in the CDR3. CDR3 protein: CASSSRPGQIYEQYF. CDR3 DNA: TGTGCCAGCAGTTCCCGACCGGGACAGATATACGAGCAGTACTTC.

Many counts were recorded for this clonotype. The chain recombines TRBV15 with TRBJ2-1; D is unclear. Deletions cut 0 bases from V and 1 base from J, with 10 bases between. Germline CDR1 reads LNHNV; CDR2 reads YYDKDF (reference sequence). The CDR3 is made up of 16 amino acids. CDR3 region: CATSRDRPVSYNEQFF. In nucleotides, the CDR3 is TGTGCCACCAGCAGAGATCGACCAGTTTCCTACAATGAGCAGTTCTTC.

This clonotype has ten or more counts. The chain carries TRBV5-8 and TRBJ2-7; 7 nucleotides align to TRBD2. CDR1 SGHTS and CDR2 YDEGEE come from the germline V gene. This CDR3 comprises 15 residues. The junction had 8 bases not matched to a gene; V was cut back by 2 bases and J by 3 bases. CDR3 in DNA: TGTGCCAGCAGCTTAGGCGGGAGTCAGTTCTACGAGCAGTACTTC. This translates into CASSLGGSQFYEQYF.

This sequence joins TRBV5-1 and TRBJ2-3; D is undetermined. Germline CDR1 SGHRS, CDR2 YFSETQ. With 4 bases removed from V and 8 bases from J, the gap between germline ends came to 20 bases. This CDR3 contains 15 residues. The CDR3 nucleotides are TGCGCCAGCAGCCCCGAAACTCCAGACTGGGGTACGCAGTATTTT. Translating it yields CASSPETPDWGTQYF. Full variable domain (outside the CDR3, taken from reference TRBV5-1 and TRBJ2-3): KAGVTQTPRYLIKTRGQQVTLSCSPISGHRSVSWYQQTPGQGLQFLFEYFSETQRNKGNFPGRFSGRQFSNSRSEMNVSTLELGDSALYLCASSPETPDWGTQYFGPGTRLTVL.

Only a few counts were recorded for this clonotype. The V call is TRBV19, the J call TRBJ1-5; 9 bases map to TRBD1. Germline loops: CDR1 LNHDA, CDR2 SQIVND (reference sequence). This CDR3 is built from 17 residues. The V and J ends lost 3 bases and 4 bases, in that order; junction bases with no gene match: 10. The DNA for the CDR3 is TGTGCCAGTAGTATGAAGGGTGGGACAGGGAAGAATCAGCCCCAGCATTTT. It yields the protein CASSMKGGTGKNQPQHF.

This clonotype showed up many times. The V call is TRBV7-2, the J call TRBJ2-5; D is possibly TRBD1 or TRBD2 (6 bases each). The CDR3 contains 16 residues. CDR1 and CDR2 (germline): SGHTA, FQGNSA. V was trimmed by 1 base and J by 5 bases, leaving 17 bases between them. CDR3 DNA sequence: TGTGCCAGCAGCTTAGAAGGGTGGGGGGCGAGGGAGACCCAGTACTTC. This codes for CASSLEGWGARETQYF.

At least ten counts were recorded for this clonotype. The rearrangement joins TRBV20-1 to TRBJ2-7, with D possibly being TRBD2 (6 bases). The CDR3 contains 13 residues. V lost 6 bases and J lost 3, with 15 bases in between. Germline V lookup: CDR1 DFQATT, CDR2 SNEGSKA (reference sequence). Here the CDR3 reads CSASRGSVYEQYF. CDR3 bases: TGCAGTGCCAGCCGGGGGAGCGTCTACGAGCAGTACTTC.

This clonotype was observed many times. This chain joins TRBV20-1 and TRBJ2-3, with a tentative D call TRBD2 (6 bases). The CDR3 covers 17 residues. CDR1 is DFQATT, CDR2 SNEGSKA, per germline (reference sequence). Trimming took off 6 bases at V and 0 bases at J, with 22 bases between the two ends. The chain's CDR3 is CSAPTLWGVSSTDTQYF. CDR3 coding DNA: TGCAGTGCCCCAACCCTGTGGGGGGTCTCTAGCACAGATACGCAGTATTTT.

There are many counts of this clonotype. This chain uses TRBV28 with TRBJ2-7; 11 bases align to TRBD1. Germline lookup yields CDR1 MDHEN and CDR2 SYDVKM. The CDR3 contains 14 residues. V lost 7 bases to trimming and J lost 3 bases; unmatched junction nucleotides: 5. CDR3 DNA: TGTGCCAGCACCCGGGGACAGGGGGGCTACGAGCAGTACTTC. This codes for CASTRGQGGYEQYF.

This clonotype showed up many times. The genes are TRBV3-1 and TRBJ2-7, with TRBD2 matching 8 bases. The CDR3 is 13 residues long. Germline CDR1 LGHDT, CDR2 YNNKEL (reference sequence). Trimming removed 4 bases from V and 2 bases from J; junction bases left unmatched: 1. CDR3 sequence (DNA): TGTGCCAGCAGCCTAGCGGGGACCTACGAGCAGTACTTC. Its translation: CASSLAGTYEQYF.